This section outlines one T cell receptor (beta chain) sequence together with its context. Its antigen remains unidentified. The data belong to a study of graft-versus-host responses after intestinal transplantation. The CDR3 has 15 amino acids. Losses at the gene ends were 3 bases for V and 3 bases for J; bases not matched to a gene: 4. The germline V gene has CDR1 MDHEN and CDR2 SYDVKM. Assay: immunoSEQ multiplex PCR; the TCRdb copy retains only in-frame clones and omits some. This table has roughly 110,000 clones, approximately 90% appearing once. This specimen consisted of unstimulated CD4+ T cells sorted from spleen or lymph node cells, obtained before transplant. The chain has TRBV28 and TRBJ2-5, with 10 bases fitting TRBD2. The clonotype originates from a human donor who was the organ donor for an intestinal transplant. CDR3 protein: CASSLAGLAEETQYF. Written as DNA, the CDR3 is TGTGCCAGCAGTTTGGCAGGACTAGCGGAAGAGACCCAGTACTTC.